Listed here are 17 T cell receptor beta chains from one sample, sequenced in a study of blood T cell repertoires in COVID-19. The table came from immunoSEQ multiplex PCR; TCRdb's copy has only in-frame clones and leaves some out. The sample has 250,000 to 300,000 clones; about 88% are singletons. The sequenced sample was peripheral blood. These TCRs come from a woman aged 25 to 39 with COVID-19, enrolled during active disease.

Written as DNA, the CDR3 is TGCGCCAGCAGCCAAGGGCTAGCGCCTGAAGAGACCCAGTACTTC. Its translation: CASSQGLAPEETQYF. The chain joins TRBV4-3 to TRBJ2-5, with a possible D match to TRBD2 (6 bases). The germline V gene encodes CDR1 LGHNA and CDR2 YSLEER. With 1 base removed from V and 3 bases from J, the gap between germline ends came to 12 bases. The CDR3 has 15 amino acids.

J is TRBJ1-1 and V is TRBV6-5, with 7 bases that match TRBD1. V lost 1 base and J lost 2; bases outside the gene matches: 7. The CDR3 extends over 16 amino acids. Germline CDR1 reads MNHEY; CDR2 reads SVGAGI. The CDR3 nucleotides read TGTGCCAGCAGTTACTGGTCGGCAGGGGGAAACACTGAAGCTTTCTTT. As protein: CASSYWSAGGNTEAFF.

J is TRBJ2-2 and V is TRBV3-1 (or the pseudogene TRBV3-2); D remains ambiguous. Looked up from germline, CDR1 is LGHDT and CDR2 is YNNKEL (reference sequence). This CDR3 has 14 amino acids. V dropped 1 base and J dropped 2 bases, with 5 bases sitting between them. The CDR3 loop is CASSQVPNTGELFF. The CDR3 DNA reads TGTGCCAGCAGCCAAGTCCCAAACACCGGGGAGCTGTTTTTT.

As concerns this clone: At one end, the junction sequence differs from germline, possibly due to a read error. This chain links TRBV4-1 with TRBJ1-5, with 9 nucleotides matching TRBD1. The CDR3 runs 16 residues. Per germline, CDR1 MGHRA and CDR2 YSYEKL. In DNA, the CDR3 is TGCGCCTGCAGGGGTCTGTGGGACAGGGTTGGACAGCCCCAGCATTTT. Translating gives CACRGLWDRVGQPQHF.

The chain is built from TRBV18 and TRBJ1-5, with 7 nucleotides matching TRBD1. The J segment lost 3 bases and the V segment lost 3 bases, leaving 8 bases of the junction unmatched. The germline CDR1 and CDR2 sequences are KGHSH and LQKENI. CDR3 size: 16 residues. CDR3 loop: CASSPMGQTHNQPQHF. Written as DNA, the CDR3 is TGTGCCAGCTCACCGATGGGACAGACTCACAATCAGCCCCAGCATTTT.

V and J are TRBV21-1 and TRBJ2-7; no check of the table's D call, TRBD1, against the DNA was made. TRBV21-1 is labeled a pseudogene. The CDR3 totals 19 residues. CDR3 sequence reads: CASSKDSRQVLSSTYEQYF. DNA for the CDR3: TGTGCCAGCAGCAAAGACTCGAGACAGGTCCTATCAAGCACCTACGAGCAGTACTTC.

As concerns this clone: One junction end disagrees with the germline gene, perhaps due to a read error. The chain joins TRBV7-3 to TRBJ2-1; 8 nucleotides align to TRBD2. Germline V gene lookup returns CDR1 SGHTA and CDR2 FQGTGA. CDR3 length: 15 residues. The CDR3 protein is CASSVTGLGRAEQFF. In DNA form, the CDR3 reads TGTGCCAGCAGCGTAACGGGACTAGGCAGAGCTGAGCAGTTCTTC.

V and J are TRBV9 and TRBJ2-1; TRBD2 matches 11 bases. The V and J ends lost 0 bases and 4 bases, in that order; junction bases with no gene match: 6. The CDR3 loop spans 17 amino acids. Germline V gene lookup returns CDR1 SGDLS and CDR2 YYNGEE. The CDR3 loop reads CASSVGGLAGGYNEQFF. CDR3 nucleotide sequence: TGTGCCAGCAGCGTAGGAGGGCTAGCGGGAGGTTACAATGAGCAGTTCTTC.

The gene calls are TRBV27 and TRBJ1-2, with D hard to call. Per the germline V gene, CDR1 is MNHEY and CDR2 is SMNVEV (reference sequence). Trimming took 0 bases from V and 0 from J, leaving 11 bases between them. The CDR3 length is 16 residues. Here the CDR3 reads CASSLSAATTNYGYTF. In nucleotides, the CDR3 is TGTGCCAGCAGTTTATCGGCGGCAACTACTAACTATGGCTACACCTTC.

The chain uses TRBV6-1 and TRBJ2-7; 10 nucleotides agree with TRBD2. Germline V gene lookup returns CDR1 MNHNS and CDR2 SASEGT. V was pared by 2 bases and J by 0 bases, with 13 bases of the junction left unmatched. The CDR3 is 19 amino acids. Here the CDR3 DNA reads TGTGCCAGCAGTGAACCGGGGGGTAGCGGGAGGTATCACTCCTACGAGCAGTACTTC. Residues: CASSEPGGSGRYHSYEQYF.

The rearrangement uses TRBV6-1 and TRBJ2-3; D may be TRBD2 (6 bases). Germline-derived CDR1 and CDR2 are MNHNS and SASEGT. This CDR3 is 15 amino acids long. The ends were cut back, 4 bases at V and 2 bases at J, with 13 bases in the middle. CDR3 loop: CASSVISGYTDTQYF. CDR3 sequence (DNA): TGTGCCAGCAGTGTTATTAGCGGATACACAGATACGCAGTATTTT.

This clone has only one observation. The chain is built from TRBV4-2 and TRBJ2-7; the D gene is possibly TRBD2 (6 bases). Germline V gene data show CDR1 as LGHNA and CDR2 as YNFKEQ. There are 15 residues in the CDR3. The ends were cut back, 4 bases at V and 0 bases at J, with 13 bases in the middle. The DNA of the CDR3 is TGTGCCAGCAGCCCCGTAGCGGCTGACTCCTACGAGCAGTACTTC. Its protein is CASSPVAADSYEQYF.

The V call is TRBV25-1, the J call TRBJ2-7; 9 nucleotides agree with TRBD2. The V gene's germline CDR1 is MGHDK and CDR2 SYGVNS. CDR3 length: 15 residues. V shed 3 bases and J 0 bases; nucleotides not matched to a gene: 3. The chain's CDR3 is CASSDAGGSSYEQYF. The DNA for the CDR3 is TGTGCCAGCAGTGACGCGGGAGGGAGCTCCTACGAGCAGTACTTC.

The CDR3 bases are TGTGCCAGCACCGACGGGGTAGATACGCAGTATTTT. Translation gives CASTDGVDTQYF. The chain uses TRBV6-5 and TRBJ2-3, with D perhaps TRBD2 (5 bases). The CDR3 is 12 residues long. Germline values: CDR1 MNHEY, CDR2 SVGAGI. Deletions cut 7 bases from V and 5 bases from J, with 10 bases between.

The genes are TRBV5-4 and TRBJ2-3; TRBD2 agrees at 11 bases. Trimming cost V 0 bases and J 4 bases; bases outside gene matches: 10. This CDR3 comprises 18 residues. Germline assignment: CDR1 SGHNT and CDR2 YYREEE (reference sequence). CDR3 loop: CASSLDVRLAGSSDTQYF. Written as DNA, the CDR3 is TGTGCCAGCAGCTTGGATGTGCGACTAGCGGGGAGTTCAGATACGCAGTATTTT.

The CDR3 loop reads CASRPSTGGSNEQYF. The CDR3 region has the DNA TGCGCCAGCAGACCAAGCACAGGGGGCTCTAACGAGCAGTACTTC. The rearrangement links TRBV5-1 to TRBJ2-7, with 9 positions matching TRBD1. Germline V gene data show CDR1 as SGHRS and CDR2 as YFSETQ. This CDR3 contains 15 residues. V was pared by 5 bases and J by 5 bases, with 11 bases of the junction left unmatched. Full variable domain (remainder filled in from reference TRBV5-1 and TRBJ2-7): KAGVTQTPRYLIKTRGQQVTLSCSPISGHRSVSWYQQTPGQGLQFLFEYFSETQRNKGNFPGRFSGRQFSNSRSEMNVSTLELGDSALYLCASRPSTGGSNEQYFGPGTRLTVT.

This chain connects TRBV5-1 to TRBJ2-7; 8 bases are shared with TRBD1. The CDR3 is 14 residues long. V dropped 3 bases and J dropped 3; count of bases not matched to a gene: 5. In germline, CDR1 is SGHRS, CDR2 YFSETQ. CDR3 DNA sequence: TGCGCCAGCAGCTCTTACAGGGGGGACTACGAGCAGTACTTC. It encodes CASSSYRGDYEQYF.